This TCR beta chain was profiled in a study of cytomegalovirus exposure and HLA in healthy donors. Regarding the study as a whole: In a later analysis, HLA-associated TCR beta chains were more clonally expanded than equally common others.

Worth noting for this clone: Its antigen is not identified.

The PCR was carried out with 60 Vbeta primers and 13 Jbeta primers. In the original analysis: Around 80 million unique TCR beta chains, roughly 11 million of them shared, were counted by a later analysis. Generated by immunoSEQ multiplex PCR, the TCRdb table keeps only in-frame clones and is missing some. V and J calls and clone size are given by that table; D and trimming were obtained from the DNA. The sample comprises around 74,000 clones, approximately 80% of which are singletons, and roughly 3.5% rests with the top ten. CDR1 is MNHEY, CDR2 SVGAGI, per germline. The CDR3 sequence is 13 residues long. With V trimmed by 5 bases and J by 10 bases, 5 bases remained unmatched.

The chain uses TRBV6-5 and TRBJ1-6, with 7 bases that match TRBD1. The sequencing input was PBMCs. This clonotype was sampled from a man aged 35-49 years in good health and CMV-seronegative. The CDR3 region is CASSQRQGSPLHF. CDR3 DNA sequence: TGTGCCAGCAGTCAGCGACAGGGATCACCCCTCCACTTT.